A single TCR beta chain is shown here with its context. Authors' methods: Estimation of nucleated cell counts was performed using reference gene primer amplification. TCRdb's table, derived via immunoSEQ multiplex PCR, lists solely in-frame clones and lacks some. V, J and clone size derive from that table, while D and trimming were established from the DNA sequence. This sample has roughly 15,000 clones, with about 73% found just once. This entry belongs to a study of blood T cell repertoires in COVID-19. The overall study: COVID-19 samples, acute and convalescent, were from the United States, Italy and Spain.

CDR1 SNHLY and CDR2 FYNNEI come from the germline V gene. V was clipped by 5 bases and J by 2 bases, with 10 bases between them. The CDR3 length is 14 residues. Sequencing used peripheral blood. The source of this sequence is a boy between 2 and 10 years old with active or convalescent COVID-19. V gene TRBV2 combines with J gene TRBJ1-5, with D tentatively TRBD1 (6 bases). Written as DNA, the CDR3 is TGTGCCAGCAGTCCGACAGGCCGCAATCAGCCCCAGCATTTT. This codes for CASSPTGRNQPQHF.